The source of this TCR beta chain is a study of control samples from healthy donors and cancer patients. Only in-frame clones appear in the TCRdb table, and some are missing; sequencing was by immunoSEQ multiplex PCR. Of around 170,000 clones listed, around 94% were seen once; the top ten hold more than 1.3%. The sequence was obtained from a man aged 30 to 39 in good health. The sample comprised blood.

The CDR3 is CASSLLGPGEGQETQYF. The DNA of the CDR3 is TGTGCCAGCAGCTTGCTAGGTCCCGGGGAGGGACAAGAGACCCAGTACTTC. The chain recombines TRBV5-4 with TRBJ2-5; 7 positions match TRBD2. Germline V lookup: CDR1 SGHNT, CDR2 YYREEE (reference sequence). The CDR3 is 17 amino acids. Trimming at V came to 1 base and at J to 2 bases, leaving 11 bases not matched to a gene.